These T cell receptor beta chains were read from a single sample in a study of T cell changes during pregnancy in multiple sclerosis. Repertoires were generated with immunoSEQ multiplex PCR, while TCRdb's copy carries only in-frame clones and drops some. The sample shows tens of thousands of clones, around 91% of them seen only once. Material: peripheral blood, obtained in the third trimester of pregnancy. The source of these receptors is a female donor in good health, enrolled as a control in a pregnancy study. Each CDR3 is given with its conserved first and last residue.

j_call: TRBJ1-1; v_call: TRBV7-2; cdr3_aa: CASSSAGGARTEAFF
j_call: TRBJ2-2; v_call: TRBV7-2; cdr3_aa: CASRVMWAGTGELFF
j_call: TRBJ1-1; v_call: TRBV5-6; cdr3_aa: CASSSRTLHTEAFF
j_call: TRBJ1-5; v_call: TRBV4-3; cdr3_aa: CASSQDRGRVQPQHF
j_call: TRBJ1-2; v_call: TRBV19; cdr3_aa: CASSTKLANYGYTF
j_call: TRBJ1-5; v_call: TRBV6-5; cdr3_aa: CASSSTGTASNQPQHF
j_call: TRBJ1-3; v_call: TRBV9; cdr3_aa: CASSTGGGGNTIYF
j_call: TRBJ2-3; v_call: TRBV14; cdr3_aa: CASSQDRVTQYF
j_call: TRBJ2-7; v_call: TRBV5-1; cdr3_aa: CASSLDGKTYEQYF
j_call: TRBJ1-1; v_call: TRBV10-3; cdr3_aa: CATAPGTGVWMNTEAFF
j_call: TRBJ1-1; v_call: TRBV7-2; cdr3_aa: CASSLGSVGGLMDTEAFF
j_call: TRBJ1-2; v_call: TRBV7-8; cdr3_aa: CASSLGQGNYGYTF
j_call: TRBJ2-3; v_call: TRBV6-1; cdr3_aa: CASSAGGGIVGTDTQYF
j_call: TRBJ2-7; v_call: TRBV7-2; cdr3_aa: CASSLRLADYEQYF
j_call: TRBJ2-1; v_call: TRBV4-3; cdr3_aa: CASSQDGGSSYNEQFF
j_call: TRBJ2-1; v_call: TRBV2; cdr3_aa: CASSSRGGPYNEQFF
j_call: TRBJ1-2; v_call: TRBV29-1; cdr3_aa: CSVEDRRNYGYTF
j_call: TRBJ1-2; v_call: TRBV18; cdr3_aa: CASSPTGGEGYTF
j_call: TRBJ2-3; v_call: TRBV9; cdr3_aa: CASSAGGGHQSTDTQYF
j_call: TRBJ1-2; v_call: TRBV19; cdr3_aa: CASSVGTGGSYGYTF
j_call: TRBJ1-1; v_call: TRBV5-1; cdr3_aa: CASSLGEGLREAFF
j_call: TRBJ1-3; v_call: TRBV18; cdr3_aa: CASSPGTAGNTIYF
j_call: TRBJ1-3; v_call: TRBV19; cdr3_aa: CASSWGRANGNTIYF
j_call: TRBJ1-1; v_call: TRBV11-1; cdr3_aa: CASSHHQEVNTEAFF
j_call: TRBJ2-2; v_call: TRBV4-1; cdr3_aa: CASSQARLAGGPDTGELFF
j_call: TRBJ2-1; v_call: TRBV6-1; cdr3_aa: CATFRRDRAEEQFF
j_call: TRBJ2-7; v_call: TRBV27; cdr3_aa: CASSFTGSNEQYF
j_call: TRBJ1-6; v_call: TRBV27; cdr3_aa: CASSFGPNSPLHF
j_call: TRBJ2-3; v_call: TRBV29-1; cdr3_aa: CSVEFRVYTQYF
j_call: TRBJ2-3; v_call: TRBV29-1; cdr3_aa: CSVDFRGGTDTQYF
j_call: TRBJ2-1; v_call: TRBV30; cdr3_aa: CAWTLGAGDQFF
j_call: TRBJ1-4; v_call: TRBV27; cdr3_aa: CASSLYRGSNEKLFF
j_call: TRBJ1-1; v_call: TRBV30; cdr3_aa: CAWSVQVGGNTEAFF
j_call: TRBJ1-4; v_call: TRBV7-9; cdr3_aa: CASSQQEKLFF
j_call: TRBJ1-2; v_call: TRBV19; cdr3_aa: CASSPGQNYYGYTF
j_call: TRBJ1-2; v_call: TRBV10-3; cdr3_aa: CAIRDRDRGYGYTF
j_call: TRBJ2-3; v_call: TRBV4-2; cdr3_aa: CASSQAFTDTQYF
j_call: TRBJ1-6; v_call: TRBV18; cdr3_aa: CASSQGQGDSPLHF
j_call: TRBJ2-1; v_call: TRBV7-8; cdr3_aa: CASSLGGRYNEQFF
j_call: TRBJ1-1; v_call: TRBV9; cdr3_aa: CASSGGGAGWSEAFF
j_call: TRBJ1-2; v_call: TRBV7-9; cdr3_aa: CASSPGQGSVGYTF
j_call: TRBJ2-7; v_call: TRBV27; cdr3_aa: CASSLGSAGAYEQYF
j_call: TRBJ2-1; v_call: TRBV10-3; cdr3_aa: CAISESMAGEWNEQFF
j_call: TRBJ1-1; v_call: TRBV29-1; cdr3_aa: CSARREGGTEAFF
j_call: TRBJ2-3; v_call: TRBV5-6; cdr3_aa: CASSFRAGVVDTQYF
j_call: TRBJ2-7; v_call: TRBV18; cdr3_aa: CASSPQPHRDEQYF
j_call: TRBJ1-2; v_call: TRBV9; cdr3_aa: CASSVAGHPYGYTF
j_call: TRBJ1-4; v_call: TRBV15; cdr3_aa: CATSTAGFWNEKLFF
j_call: TRBJ1-2; v_call: TRBV30; cdr3_aa: CAWGLRGYYGYTF
j_call: TRBJ2-7; v_call: TRBV14; cdr3_aa: CASSFGIGLSYEQYF
j_call: TRBJ1-1; v_call: TRBV4-3; cdr3_aa: CASSQRGGMNTEAFF
j_call: TRBJ2-2; v_call: TRBV29-1; cdr3_aa: CSAAPGPPNTGELFF
j_call: TRBJ1-3; v_call: TRBV7-2; cdr3_aa: CASSSTGSVVGTIYF
j_call: TRBJ2-1; v_call: TRBV10-2; cdr3_aa: CATNTGFNEQFF
j_call: TRBJ2-1; v_call: TRBV27; cdr3_aa: CASSLSPGHPWLNEQFF
j_call: TRBJ1-2; v_call: TRBV5-1; cdr3_aa: CASSLAGSAGILVDGYTF
j_call: TRBJ1-2; v_call: TRBV7-9; cdr3_aa: CASSLTGASGGYTF
j_call: TRBJ2-7; v_call: TRBV19; cdr3_aa: CASSRRRGAFLNEQYF
j_call: TRBJ1-2; v_call: TRBV19; cdr3_aa: CASRGDRVGYTF